This TCR beta chain was captured by sequencing in a study of blood T cell repertoires in COVID-19. The V gene lost 2 bases and the J gene lost 7 bases, with 11 bases spanning the gap. From germline, CDR1 is LGHDT and CDR2 YNNKEL (reference sequence). CDR3 length: 13 residues. Original data processing: Researchers report that nucleated cell counts were estimated from reference gene primer amplification. Data came from immunoSEQ multiplex PCR; TCRdb stores just in-frame clones and leaves some out. The V and J calls and clone size are taken from that table; D and trimming were inferred from the DNA. This table has about 170,000 clones, roughly nine tenths appearing once.

The receptor's source is a human donor with acute COVID-19. The donor label of this sample is uncertain. J is TRBJ1-2 and V is TRBV3-1 (or the pseudogene TRBV3-2), with a possible D match to TRBD1 (6 bases). Sequenced: PBMCs or T cells enriched from blood (not recorded which). The CDR3 region is CASSQPGVSGYTF. The CDR3 region has the DNA TGTGCCAGCAGCCAACCAGGGGTTAGTGGCTACACCTTC.